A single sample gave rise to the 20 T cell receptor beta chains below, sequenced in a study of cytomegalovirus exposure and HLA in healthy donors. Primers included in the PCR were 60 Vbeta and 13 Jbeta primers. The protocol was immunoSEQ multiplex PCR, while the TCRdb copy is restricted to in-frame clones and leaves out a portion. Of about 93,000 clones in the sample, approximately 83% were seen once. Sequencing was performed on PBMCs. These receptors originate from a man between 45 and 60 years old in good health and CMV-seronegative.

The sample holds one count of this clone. CDR3 loop: CASSVQRNTEAFF. In DNA form, the CDR3 reads TGTGCCAGTAGTGTACAGAGGAACACTGAAGCTTTCTTT. This chain connects TRBV19 to TRBJ1-1; D remains unclear. V was pared by 5 bases and J by 1 base, with 8 bases between. In germline, CDR1 is LNHDA, CDR2 SQIVND (reference sequence). CDR3 length: 13 residues.

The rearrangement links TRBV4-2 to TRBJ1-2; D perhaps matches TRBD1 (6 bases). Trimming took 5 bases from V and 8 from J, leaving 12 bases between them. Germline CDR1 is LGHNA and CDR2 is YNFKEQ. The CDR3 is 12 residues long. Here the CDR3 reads CASSGGAEGYTF. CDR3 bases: TGTGCCAGCAGCGGGGGCGCTGAGGGCTACACCTTC.

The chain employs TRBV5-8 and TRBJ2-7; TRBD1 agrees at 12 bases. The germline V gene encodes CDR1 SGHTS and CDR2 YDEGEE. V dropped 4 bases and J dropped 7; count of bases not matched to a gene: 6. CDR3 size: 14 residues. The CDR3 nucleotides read TGTGCCAGCAGCAAGGGACAGGGGGCGCAGGAGCAGTACTTC. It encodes CASSKGQGAQEQYF.

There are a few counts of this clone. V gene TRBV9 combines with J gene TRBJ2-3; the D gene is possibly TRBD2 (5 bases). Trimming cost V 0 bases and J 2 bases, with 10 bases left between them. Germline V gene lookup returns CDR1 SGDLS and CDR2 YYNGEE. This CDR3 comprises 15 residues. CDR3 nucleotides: TGTGCCAGCAGCGTAGAGGGAGCGGACACAGATACGCAGTATTTT. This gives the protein CASSVEGADTDTQYF.

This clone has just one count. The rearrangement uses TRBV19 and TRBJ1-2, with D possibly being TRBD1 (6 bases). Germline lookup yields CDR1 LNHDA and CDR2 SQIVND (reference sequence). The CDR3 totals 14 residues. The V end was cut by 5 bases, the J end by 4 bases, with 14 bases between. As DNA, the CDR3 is TGTGCCAGTAGTCCAGGCAGGGGATTCTATGGCTACACCTTC. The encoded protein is CASSPGRGFYGYTF.

Here the CDR3 DNA reads TGTGCCAGCAGTTTAAGCACTAGCGGGAGACGTAATGAGCAGTTCTTC. The encoded protein is CASSLSTSGRRNEQFF. The rearrangement joins TRBV28 to TRBJ2-1, with TRBD2 matching over 11 bases. Per germline, CDR1 MDHEN and CDR2 SYDVKM. This CDR3 spans 16 amino acids. With 2 bases clipped from V and 7 bases from J, the junction kept 7 bases outside the gene matches.

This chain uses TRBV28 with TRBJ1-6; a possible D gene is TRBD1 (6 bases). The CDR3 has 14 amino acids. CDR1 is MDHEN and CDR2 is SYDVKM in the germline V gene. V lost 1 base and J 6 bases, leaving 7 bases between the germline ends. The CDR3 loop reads CASSLSGVNSPLHF. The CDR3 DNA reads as TGTGCCAGCAGTTTATCAGGGGTTAATTCACCCCTCCACTTT.

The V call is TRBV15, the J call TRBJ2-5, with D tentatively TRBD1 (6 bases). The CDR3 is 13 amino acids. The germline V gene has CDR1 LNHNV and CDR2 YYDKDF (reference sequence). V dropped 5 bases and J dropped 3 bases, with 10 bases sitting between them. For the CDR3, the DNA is TGTGCCACCAGCCTCCGGACAGAAGAGACCCAGTACTTC. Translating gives CATSLRTEETQYF.

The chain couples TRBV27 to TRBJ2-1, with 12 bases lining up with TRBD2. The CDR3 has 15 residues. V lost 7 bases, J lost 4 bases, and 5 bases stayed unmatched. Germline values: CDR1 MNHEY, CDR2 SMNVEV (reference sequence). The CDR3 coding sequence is TGTGCCAGCAACCTAGCGGGAGGGATATACAATGAGCAGTTCTTC. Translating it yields CASNLAGGIYNEQFF.

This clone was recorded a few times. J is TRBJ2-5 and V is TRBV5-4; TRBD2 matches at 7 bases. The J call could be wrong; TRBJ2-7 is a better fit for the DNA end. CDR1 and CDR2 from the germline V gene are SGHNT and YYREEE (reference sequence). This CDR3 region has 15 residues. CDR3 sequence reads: CASSPARTRGLEQYF. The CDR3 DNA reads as TGTGCCAGCAGCCCAGCCAGGACTAGAGGACTCGAGCAGTACTTC.

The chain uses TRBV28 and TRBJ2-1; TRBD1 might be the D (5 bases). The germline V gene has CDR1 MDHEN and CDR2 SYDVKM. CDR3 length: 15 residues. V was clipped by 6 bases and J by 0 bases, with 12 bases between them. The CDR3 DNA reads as TGTGCCAGCAGCGCTACAGGTTCCTCCTACAATGAGCAGTTCTTC. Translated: CASSATGSSYNEQFF.

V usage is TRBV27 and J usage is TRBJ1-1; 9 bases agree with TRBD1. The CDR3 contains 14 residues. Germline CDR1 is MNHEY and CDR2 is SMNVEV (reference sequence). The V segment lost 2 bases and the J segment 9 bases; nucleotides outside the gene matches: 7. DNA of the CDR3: TGTGCCAGCAGTTTAGGGAGGGACAGGGCTCAAGCTTTCTTT. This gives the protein CASSLGRDRAQAFF.

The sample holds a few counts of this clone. CDR3 DNA: TGTGCCAGCAGTTACTTCCACGGACAGAACTACGAGCAGTACTTC. Translation gives CASSYFHGQNYEQYF. The chain carries TRBV6-6 and TRBJ2-7, with TRBD1 as a possible D gene (6 bases). This CDR3 has 15 amino acids. With 1 base removed from V and 3 bases from J, the gap between germline ends came to 13 bases. Germline assignment: CDR1 MNHNY and CDR2 SVGAGI (reference sequence).

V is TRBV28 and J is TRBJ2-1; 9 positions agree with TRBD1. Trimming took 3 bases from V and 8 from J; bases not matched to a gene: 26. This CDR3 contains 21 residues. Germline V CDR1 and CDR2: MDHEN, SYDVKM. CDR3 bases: TGTGCCAGCAGTTTCATTTGGGGGGACAGGGCAAATGATTTCTTTGGGTATGAGCAGTTCTTC. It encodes CASSFIWGDRANDFFGYEQFF.

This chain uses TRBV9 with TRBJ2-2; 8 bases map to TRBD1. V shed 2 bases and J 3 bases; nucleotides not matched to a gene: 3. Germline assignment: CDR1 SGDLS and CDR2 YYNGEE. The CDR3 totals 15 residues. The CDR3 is CASSVGGQDTGELFF. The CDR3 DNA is TGTGCCAGCAGCGTGGGGGGACAGGACACCGGGGAGCTGTTTTTT.

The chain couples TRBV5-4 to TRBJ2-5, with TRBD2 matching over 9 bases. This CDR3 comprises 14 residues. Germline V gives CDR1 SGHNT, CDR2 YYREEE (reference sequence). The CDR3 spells CGWRWREGRETQYF. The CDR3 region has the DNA TGTGGTTGGAGGTGGCGGGAGGGCCGGGAGACCCAGTACTTC.

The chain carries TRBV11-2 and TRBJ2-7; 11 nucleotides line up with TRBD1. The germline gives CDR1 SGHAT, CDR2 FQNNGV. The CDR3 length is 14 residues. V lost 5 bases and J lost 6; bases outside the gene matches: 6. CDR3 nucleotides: TGTGCCAGCAGCCAACGGGACAGGGGGGGCGAGCAGTACTTC. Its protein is CASSQRDRGGEQYF.

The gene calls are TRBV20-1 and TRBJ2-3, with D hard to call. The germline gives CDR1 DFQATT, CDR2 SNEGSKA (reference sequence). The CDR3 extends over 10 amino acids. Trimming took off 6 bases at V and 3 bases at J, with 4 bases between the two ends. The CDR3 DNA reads TGCAGTGCCCGGACAGATACGCAGTATTTT. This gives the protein CSARTDTQYF.

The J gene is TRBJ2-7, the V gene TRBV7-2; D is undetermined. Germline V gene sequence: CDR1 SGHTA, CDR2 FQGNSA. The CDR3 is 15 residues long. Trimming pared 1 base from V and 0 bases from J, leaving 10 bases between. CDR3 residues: CASSLGVLNSYEQYF. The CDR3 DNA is TGTGCCAGCAGCTTAGGAGTCCTGAACTCCTACGAGCAGTACTTC.

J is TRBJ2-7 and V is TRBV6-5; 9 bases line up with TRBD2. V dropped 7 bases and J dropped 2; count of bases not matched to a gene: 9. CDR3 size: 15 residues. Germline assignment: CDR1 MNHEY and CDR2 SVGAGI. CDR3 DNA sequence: TGTGCCAGCACCAAGGGGCTAGCGGGGACCTACGAGCAGTACTTC. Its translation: CASTKGLAGTYEQYF.